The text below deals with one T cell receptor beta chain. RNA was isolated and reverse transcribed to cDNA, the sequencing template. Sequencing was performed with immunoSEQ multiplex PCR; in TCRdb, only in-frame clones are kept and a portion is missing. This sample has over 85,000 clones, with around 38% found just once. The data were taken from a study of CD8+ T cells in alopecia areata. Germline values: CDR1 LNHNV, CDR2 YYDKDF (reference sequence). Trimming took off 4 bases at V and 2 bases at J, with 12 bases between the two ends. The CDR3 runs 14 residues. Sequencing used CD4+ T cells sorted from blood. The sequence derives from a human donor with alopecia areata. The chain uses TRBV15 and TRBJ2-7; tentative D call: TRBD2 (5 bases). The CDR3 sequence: CATSTRAGTYEQYF. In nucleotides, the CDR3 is TGTGCCACCAGCACGAGGGCCGGAACCTACGAGCAGTACTTC.